One sample yielded the 14 T cell receptor beta chains listed below, sequenced in a study of T-cell memory formation after mild COVID-19. Using its own MiXCR run on the 5' RACE reads, TCRdb lists one record per CDR3 protein. The data show hundreds of thousands of distinct CDR3 sequences, more than 15% seen once. Sequencing was carried out using PBMCs or a T cell subset sorted from them (not recorded which). Receptor source: an adult woman who had mild COVID-19 (a few samples of this study predate the infection). Cell type and time point are not known.

The chain links TRBV19 to TRBJ2-1, with D possibly TRBD1 on 6 matching bases. V lost 9 bases and J 9 bases, leaving 18 bases between the germline ends. Germline lookup yields CDR1 LNHDA and CDR2 SQIVND (reference sequence). The CDR3 is 13 residues long. Here the CDR3 DNA reads TGTGCCAGCGAGGGGACACCTGCCGGTGAGCAGTTCTTC. Residues: CASEGTPAGEQFF.

The chain has TRBV5-1 and TRBJ2-5; D is unclear. The germline gives CDR1 SGHRS, CDR2 YFSETQ. Trimming pared 1 base from V and 0 bases from J, leaving 10 bases between. CDR3 size: 15 residues. DNA for the CDR3: TGCGCCAGCAGCTTGTCGAGAGCGTACCAAGAGACCCAGTACTTC. Encoded protein: CASSLSRAYQETQYF.

J is TRBJ1-1 and V is TRBV7-2; weak D call: TRBD1 (5 bases). The CDR3 covers 12 residues. Between the trimmed V and J ends, which lost 4 bases and 6 bases, there was a span of 9 bases. Germline V CDR1 and CDR2: SGHTA, FQGNSA. The CDR3 loop is CASSSTVSEAFF. CDR3 DNA sequence: TGTGCCAGCAGCTCGACAGTTTCTGAAGCTTTCTTT.

The gene calls are TRBV12-3 or TRBV12-4 and TRBJ1-1; a possible D gene is TRBD1 (6 bases). The CDR3 is 15 amino acids. With 5 bases removed from V and 6 bases from J, the gap between germline ends came to 19 bases. CDR3: CASSPVRGRGPEAFF. CDR3 bases: TGTGCCAGCAGTCCCGTTCGAGGCAGGGGCCCTGAAGCTTTCTTT.

This clonotype appeared many times. The germline gene is not matched at one end of the junction; a read error may be the cause. The gene calls are TRBV5-1 and TRBJ2-1, with 7 positions matching TRBD1. The germline CDR1 and CDR2 sequences are SGHRS and YFSETQ. The CDR3 extends over 13 amino acids. The CDR3 bases are TGTGCCAGCAGCTTAGGGACAGACAATGAGCAGTTCTTC. As protein: CASSLGTDNEQFF.

This clonotype has a count of ten or more. V is TRBV3-1 and J is TRBJ1-1; D remains unclear. Germline CDR1 is LGHDT and CDR2 is YNNKEL (reference sequence). V was clipped by 2 bases and J by 1 base, with 5 bases between them. The CDR3 is 13 residues long. DNA for the CDR3: TGTGCCAGCAGCCAATCGGAGAACACTGAAGCTTTCTTT. Translation: CASSQSENTEAFF.

This clonotype was counted a few times. This CDR3 reads CASSPQTGTPYEQYF. CDR3 nucleotides: TGTGCCAGCAGTCCCCAGACAGGGACCCCCTACGAGCAGTACTTC. The gene calls are TRBV6-6 and TRBJ2-7, with TRBD1 matching over 7 bases. After removal of 5 bases from V and 2 bases from J, the junction contained 9 bases not matched to a gene. Per germline, CDR1 MNHNY and CDR2 SVGAGI (reference sequence). The CDR3 covers 15 residues.

The chain uses TRBV19 and TRBJ1-1, with D tentatively TRBD1 (5 bases). The V gene lost 8 bases and the J gene lost 5 bases, with 15 bases spanning the gap. Germline values: CDR1 LNHDA, CDR2 SQIVND (reference sequence). The CDR3 sequence is 13 residues long. The CDR3 sequence is CASVFLGATEAFF. CDR3 in DNA: TGTGCCAGTGTTTTTCTCGGGGCTACTGAAGCTTTCTTT.

The chain recombines TRBV4-2 with TRBJ1-4; 8 bases match TRBD1. V gave up 4 bases and J gave up 7 bases; unmatched junction bases: 5. The CDR3 totals 14 residues. The germline V gene has CDR1 LGHNA and CDR2 YNFKEQ. CDR3 sequence: CASSPGTGGEKLFF. The CDR3 coding sequence is TGTGCCAGCAGCCCCGGGACAGGCGGTGAAAAACTGTTTTTT.

The rearrangement joins TRBV11-2 to TRBJ2-1, with 12 positions matching TRBD2. CDR1 and CDR2 from the germline V gene are SGHAT and FQNNGV. After removal of 5 bases from V and 4 bases from J, the junction contained 6 bases not matched to a gene. This CDR3 region has 16 residues. The CDR3 DNA reads TGTGCCAGCAGCCCTCGGACTAGCGGGGAATACAATGAGCAGTTCTTC. It translates to CASSPRTSGEYNEQFF. Looking up the rest from reference TRBV11-2 and TRBJ2-1 gives the full variable domain: EAGVAQSPRYKIIEKRQSVAFWCNPISGHATLYWYQQILGQGPKLLIQFQNNGVVDDSQLPKDRFSAERLKGVDSTLKIQPAKLEDSAVYLCASSPRTSGEYNEQFFGPGTRLTVL.

The gene calls are TRBV19 and TRBJ1-2, with D unresolved. V gave up 5 bases and J gave up 5 bases, with 12 bases separating them. The CDR3 sequence is 13 residues long. The germline gives CDR1 LNHDA, CDR2 SQIVND (reference sequence). The chain's CDR3 is CASSPRRSYGYTF. The CDR3, as DNA: TGTGCCAGTAGTCCTAGGCGGAGTTATGGCTACACCTTC.

A few counts support this clonotype. V usage is TRBV6-5 and J usage is TRBJ2-5; 9 nucleotides align to TRBD1. Trimming removed 2 bases from V and 1 base from J; junction bases left unmatched: 2. The CDR3 extends over 15 amino acids. The germline gives CDR1 MNHEY, CDR2 SVGAGI. The CDR3: CASSYLDRGQETQYF. The DNA for the CDR3 is TGTGCCAGCAGTTACCTGGACAGGGGCCAAGAGACCCAGTACTTC.

The V and J genes are TRBV5-1 and TRBJ1-3; no clear D gene. Germline V lookup: CDR1 SGHRS, CDR2 YFSETQ. The CDR3 runs to 14 residues. V was cut by 0 bases and J by 2 bases, with 6 bases left in between. The CDR3 loop is CASSLDYTGNTIYF. DNA for the CDR3: TGCGCCAGCAGCTTGGACTACACTGGAAACACCATATATTTT.

The rearrangement joins TRBV20-1 to TRBJ1-5, with D unresolved. The CDR3 has 16 residues. V lost 0 bases and J 6 bases, leaving 18 bases between the germline ends. Germline V gives CDR1 DFQATT, CDR2 SNEGSKA (reference sequence). The CDR3 DNA reads as TGCAGTGCTAGAGAATTAGTTGGGTCAGAAGTTCAGCCCCAGCATTTT. The encoded protein is CSARELVGSEVQPQHF.